This TCR beta chain was found in a study of blood T cell repertoires in COVID-19. Study-level information: Donors in the United States, Italy and Spain gave samples during acute or convalescent COVID-19. The analysed material was cDNA or gDNA that came from T cells, B-cell-depleted T cells, or PBMCs.

V was pared by 2 bases and J by 3 bases, with 8 bases between. CDR3 length equals 15 residues. The V gene's germline CDR1 is MNHEY and CDR2 SVGEGT. Original methodology: The authors estimated nucleated cell counts from reference gene primer amplification. TCRdb's table, derived via immunoSEQ multiplex PCR, lists solely in-frame clones and lacks some. Clone size and the V and J calls come from that table; the DNA yielded D and trimming. Here the sample spans over 85,000 clones, about 75% being singletons. The chain recombines TRBV6-2 or TRBV6-3 with TRBJ1-6; the D is unclear. The sequencing input was peripheral blood. This sequence was found in an elderly woman with active or convalescent COVID-19. CDR3 sequence reads: CASSYEGSYNSPLHF. Here the CDR3 DNA reads TGTGCCAGCAGTTACGAAGGGAGCTATAATTCACCCCTCCACTTT.